The source of this T cell receptor beta chain is a study of T cell repertoires in cytomegalovirus infection. Across the whole study: Alongside well-studied HLA-B-restricted CMV epitopes, recently identified HLA-C-restricted CMV epitopes were also used. Both a matching HLA type and CMV infection were indicated by public TCR beta signatures. Whole-study findings and limits: Cumulative frequency of public TCR beta families picked out carriers of CMV plus the relevant HLA. Predominance within the ex vivo response was attributable to HLA-C-restricted CMV-specific TCR beta clonotypes.

TCRdb re-analysed the reads in MiXCR, keeping a single row per CDR3 protein. Of about 360,000 distinct CDR3 sequences listed, nearly 35% are singletons. The CDR3 runs 14 residues. Between the trimmed V and J ends, which lost 6 bases and 2 bases, there was a span of 14 bases. Germline-derived CDR1 and CDR2 are LNHDA and SQIVND (reference sequence). This clonotype was seen a few times. Its antigen is not known. This chain connects TRBV19 to TRBJ2-7; no clear D. This specimen was cultured PBMCs, taken from culture after CMV antigen stimulation. The TCR originated in a human donor in good health (CMV status not recorded). Some clones in this sample may be carry-over from other donors' samples. CDR3: CASSAQWPPYEQYV. The CDR3, as DNA: TGTGCCAGTAGCGCACAGTGGCCTCCCTACGAGCAGTACGTC.